This note documents a single TCR beta chain sequence. This record comes from a study of blood T cell repertoires in COVID-19. Study at large: There were acute and convalescent COVID-19 samples, and they came from the United States, Italy and Spain. From T cells, B-cell-depleted T cells, or PBMCs came the material, which was cDNA or gDNA.

The CDR3 is 13 residues long. The trim removed 4 bases at V and 12 bases at J, leaving 11 bases unmatched. Assay used: immunoSEQ multiplex PCR; TCRdb lists only in-frame clones, some missing. The sample holds a few hundred thousand clones, 88% seen once. The chain links TRBV5-3 to TRBJ1-1; TRBD1 aligns across 8 bases. TRBV5-3 is classed as an ORF, of uncertain function. Source material: PBMCs or T cells enriched from blood (not recorded which). This clonotype was obtained from a woman between 18 and 30 years old who had recovered from COVID-19. The CDR3 loop reads CARSGNSTGVTFF. In nucleotides, the CDR3 is TGTGCCAGAAGCGGTAATTCGACAGGGGTGACTTTCTTT.